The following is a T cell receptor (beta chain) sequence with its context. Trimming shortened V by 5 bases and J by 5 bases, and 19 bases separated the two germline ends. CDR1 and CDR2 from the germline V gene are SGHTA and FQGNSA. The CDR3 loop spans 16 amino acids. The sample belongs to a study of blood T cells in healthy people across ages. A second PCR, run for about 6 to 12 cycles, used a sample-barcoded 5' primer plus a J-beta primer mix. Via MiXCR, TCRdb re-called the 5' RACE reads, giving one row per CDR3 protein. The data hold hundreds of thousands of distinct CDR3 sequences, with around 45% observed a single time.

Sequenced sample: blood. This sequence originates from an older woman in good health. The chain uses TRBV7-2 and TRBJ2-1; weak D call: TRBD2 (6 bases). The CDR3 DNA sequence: TGTGCCAGCAGCCCGGGGGTAGGGATCGGCGACAATGAGCAGTTCTTC. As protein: CASSPGVGIGDNEQFF. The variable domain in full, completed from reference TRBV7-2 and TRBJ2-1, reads GAGVSQSPSNKVTEKGKDVELRCDPISGHTALYWYRQSLGQGLEFLIYFQGNSAPDKSGLPSDRFSAERTGGSVSTLTIQRTQQEDSAVYLCASSPGVGIGDNEQFFGPGTRLTVL.